This entry features one T cell receptor (beta chain) sequence. While infection was still active, Seattle patients were enrolled and then followed longitudinally. CDR3 length equals 16 residues. CDR1 is MNHEY and CDR2 is SMNVEV in the germline V gene (reference sequence). Trimming shortened V by 2 bases and J by 0 bases, and 12 bases separated the two germline ends. This record comes from a study of blood T cell repertoires in COVID-19. Whole-study context: Material from acute and convalescent COVID-19 was sourced from the United States, Italy and Spain.

Method: immunoSEQ multiplex PCR; TCRdb's copy keeps in-frame clones and lacks some. The data show 250,000 to 300,000 clones, roughly 90% seen once. This sequence joins TRBV27 and TRBJ2-3; maybe TRBD1 (5 bases). Sequencing input: peripheral blood. The clonotype originates from a woman aged 70-85 years with COVID-19, enrolled during active disease. Written as DNA, the CDR3 is TGTGCCAGCAGTTTAAGGACATTAACTAGCACAGATACGCAGTATTTT. Translated, it gives CASSLRTLTSTDTQYF.